Sequencing of this T cell receptor beta chain was carried out in a study of cytomegalovirus exposure and HLA in healthy donors. Turning to the study itself: A later analysis reported the 90 to 150 validation repertoires used the same platform as the approximately 650 first-cohort repertoires. Study-level findings and limits: First-cohort TCR clusters tended to co-occur in the 90 to 150 validation repertoires, a later analysis found. Usually a TCR sequence was rare, but some public TCRs were found in many donors.

Per the germline V gene, CDR1 is SGHTA and CDR2 is FQGNSA. Unmatched junction bases numbered 8, after V lost 5 bases and J lost 6 bases. This CDR3 spans 14 amino acids. Sequencing used immunoSEQ multiplex PCR; TCRdb keeps in-frame clones, though not all of them. The table lists about 220,000 clones, 70% to 90% of them singletons. In regard to this clone: Antigen specificity is unknown.

The rearrangement links TRBV7-2 to TRBJ1-2, with TRBD1 identical over 8 bases. This receptor was taken from a woman aged 18-29 years in good health and CMV-seronegative. Source material: PBMCs. CDR3 sequence (DNA): TGTGCCAGCAGCAGCCGGACAGGGTCGAATGGCTACACCTTC. It specifies CASSSRTGSNGYTF.